A single sample is the source of the 31 T cell receptor beta chains below, sequenced in a study of neoadjuvant nivolumab and ipilimumab in lung cancer. Here immunoSEQ multiplex PCR was the method, and the copy in TCRdb shows in-frame clones only, minus some. The sample has tens of thousands of clones, 75% to 90% seen once; the top ten hold approximately 3.4%. The material was peripheral blood, obtained before neoadjuvant nivolumab, alone or with ipilimumab. These receptors were collected from an adult with non-small cell lung cancer.

The V call is TRBV11-3, the J call TRBJ2-3; D unclear. This CDR3 is built from 14 residues. V lost 2 bases and J lost 1, with 7 bases in between. Germline V gene data show CDR1 as SGHNT and CDR2 as YENEEA. As DNA, the CDR3 is TGTGCCAGCAGCTTACAGGACGGCACAGATACGCAGTATTTT. Encoded protein: CASSLQDGTDTQYF.

The gene calls are TRBV2 and TRBJ1-3, with unresolved D. Trimming took off 4 bases at V and 0 bases at J, with 7 bases between the two ends. The germline CDR1 and CDR2 sequences are SNHLY and FYNNEI. The CDR3 sequence is 14 residues long. In DNA, the CDR3 is TGTGCCAGCAGTGTCAAATACTCTGGAAACACCATATATTTT. This gives the protein CASSVKYSGNTIYF.

The chain employs TRBV7-9 and TRBJ2-5; TRBD1 or TRBD2 may be the D gene (5 bases each). The germline V gene has CDR1 SEHNR and CDR2 FQNEAQ (reference sequence). Trimming took off 5 bases at V and 5 bases at J, with 18 bases between the two ends. The CDR3 has 15 amino acids. The CDR3 sequence: CASSLFGGYRETQYF. The CDR3 region has the DNA TGTGCCAGCAGCCTTTTTGGGGGTTATCGGGAGACCCAGTACTTC.

This clone turned up a few times. The V and J genes are TRBV10-3 and TRBJ2-5; D may match TRBD1 or TRBD2 (7 bases each). The CDR3 contains 16 residues. Germline V gene sequence: CDR1 ENHRY, CDR2 SYGVKD. V was clipped by 6 bases and J by 1 base, with 18 bases between them. Here the CDR3 DNA reads TGTGCCATCAGGAGGGAACAGGGGAGGGCCCAAGAGACCCAGTACTTC. It yields the protein CAIRREQGRAQETQYF.

This clone has a handful of counts. The chain employs TRBV27 and TRBJ2-7; the D is unclear. CDR3 length: 12 residues. Germline-derived CDR1 and CDR2 are MNHEY and SMNVEV (reference sequence). The germline V and J ends were trimmed by 5 bases and 4 bases, with 9 bases remaining between them. The CDR3, as DNA: TGTGCCAGCAGTCCAGACCCTTACGAGCAGTACTTC. Translating it yields CASSPDPYEQYF.

The chain has TRBV27 and TRBJ2-5; TRBD2 matches at 11 bases. The CDR3 is 15 residues long. Germline V CDR1 and CDR2: MNHEY, SMNVEV (reference sequence). Unmatched junction bases numbered 8, after V lost 6 bases and J lost 5 bases. CDR3 region: CASSPTSGNGETQYF. CDR3 nucleotides: TGTGCCAGCAGCCCGACTAGCGGGAACGGGGAGACCCAGTACTTC.

This clone was seen more than once but under ten times. The chain carries TRBV6-5 and TRBJ1-1; D may be TRBD1 (5 bases). Trimming shortened V by 6 bases and J by 4 bases, and 15 bases separated the two germline ends. Looked up from germline, CDR1 is MNHEY and CDR2 is SVGAGI. The CDR3 extends over 14 amino acids. CDR3 in DNA: TGTGCCAGCAGCAAACTGGACACTACCACTGAAGCTTTCTTT. Translation: CASSKLDTTTEAFF.

The chain links TRBV7-9 to TRBJ2-3; D unresolved. Trimming left V 3 bases short and J 5 bases short, with 15 bases between. Germline loops: CDR1 SEHNR, CDR2 FQNEAQ (reference sequence). The CDR3 consists of 15 residues. The CDR3 is CASSFSSLPGDTQYF. Written as DNA, the CDR3 is TGTGCCAGCAGCTTCAGCTCCTTGCCTGGAGATACGCAGTATTTT. The complete variable domain, with remaining parts taken from reference TRBV7-9 and TRBJ2-3, reads DTGVSQNPRHKITKRGQNVTFRCDPISEHNRLYWYRQTLGQGPEFLTYFQNEAQLEKSRLLSDRFSAERPKGSFSTLEIQRTEQGDSAMYLCASSFSSLPGDTQYFGPGTRLTVL.

This chain links TRBV30 with TRBJ1-5, with D possibly matching TRBD1 (6 bases). The V end was cut by 2 bases, the J end by 3 bases, with 14 bases between. The CDR3 spans 15 residues. Germline CDR1 is GTSNPN and CDR2 is SVGIG (reference sequence). The CDR3 is CAWSSSTGPNQPQHF. The CDR3 nucleotides read TGTGCCTGGAGTTCTTCAACAGGGCCCAATCAGCCCCAGCATTTT.

The gene calls are TRBV7-8 and TRBJ2-3, with TRBD2 as a possible D gene (5 bases). CDR3 length: 14 amino acids. In germline, CDR1 is SGHVS, CDR2 FQNEAQ. V lost 6 bases, J lost 0 bases, and 10 bases lay in between. The CDR3 DNA follows: TGTGCCAGCAGTCCAGCGGAGAGCACAGATACGCAGTATTTT. Protein sequence: CASSPAESTDTQYF.

The CDR3 DNA is TGTGCCAGTAGTATGGGCTATGAGACCCAGTACTTC. Translated, it gives CASSMGYETQYF. The chain has TRBV19 and TRBJ2-5; D is unclear. Germline V lookup: CDR1 LNHDA, CDR2 SQIVND (reference sequence). This CDR3 spans 12 amino acids. Trimming pared 3 bases from V and 5 bases from J, leaving 7 bases between.

In its sample, this clone was seen once. The chain has TRBV5-1 and TRBJ2-2, with D uncertain. The CDR3 is 15 amino acids. The V gene lost 0 bases and the J gene lost 6 bases, with 12 bases spanning the gap. Germline values: CDR1 SGHRS, CDR2 YFSETQ. CDR3 amino acids: CASSLERSGSGELFF. Here the CDR3 DNA reads TGCGCCAGCAGCTTGGAAAGGTCTGGGTCCGGGGAGCTGTTTTTT.

The V gene is TRBV27, the J gene TRBJ2-7; weak D call: TRBD2 (5 bases). Germline V gene data show CDR1 as MNHEY and CDR2 as SMNVEV (reference sequence). The CDR3 sequence is 12 residues long. Trimming removed 0 bases from V and 8 bases from J, with 8 bases in between. CDR3 nucleotides: TGTGCCAGCAGTTTATCGGGAGACAAGCAGTACTTC. As protein: CASSLSGDKQYF.

This chain uses TRBV10-1 with TRBJ2-1; tentatively, D is TRBD2 (6 bases). V was pared by 11 bases and J by 2 bases, with 16 bases between. Germline loops: CDR1 WNHNN, CDR2 SYGVQD (reference sequence). This CDR3 contains 14 residues. The CDR3 sequence: CALSHGTPYNEQFF. DNA for the CDR3: TGCGCCCTTTCTCACGGGACTCCCTACAATGAGCAGTTCTTC.

The rearrangement joins TRBV5-4 to TRBJ2-7, with D tentatively TRBD2 (5 bases). The CDR3 has 13 residues. Germline CDR1 reads SGHNT; CDR2 reads YYREEE (reference sequence). The V and J ends lost 0 bases and 3 bases respectively, with 7 bases between them. The CDR3 DNA reads TGTGCCAGCAGCTTGGGGGGAGTCTACGAGCAGTACTTC. Protein: CASSLGGVYEQYF.

This rearrangement joins TRBV6-6 to TRBJ1-1; D is undetermined. Germline lookup yields CDR1 MNHNY and CDR2 SVGAGI (reference sequence). The CDR3 is 14 amino acids. With 6 bases removed from V and 1 base from J, the gap between germline ends came to 12 bases. The CDR3 protein is CASRTHITNTEAFF. The CDR3 nucleotides are TGTGCCAGCAGGACACATATTACGAACACTGAAGCTTTCTTT.

The chain couples TRBV6-1 to TRBJ1-3, with D unclear. V was trimmed by 4 bases and J by 0 bases, leaving 4 bases between them. There are 13 residues in the CDR3. Germline values: CDR1 MNHNS, CDR2 SASEGT. CDR3 coding DNA: TGTGCCAGCAGTGGCTACTCTGGAAACACCATATATTTT. As protein: CASSGYSGNTIYF.

The chain carries TRBV11-3 and TRBJ2-1; D is uncertain. Looked up from germline, CDR1 is SGHNT and CDR2 is YENEEA. The CDR3 contains 15 residues. V lost 0 bases to trimming and J lost 0 bases, with 6 bases between them. CDR3 residues: CASSLDRSSYNEQFF. CDR3 DNA sequence: TGTGCCAGCAGCTTAGACCGTAGCTCCTACAATGAGCAGTTCTTC.

This clone occurred a few times. This CDR3 is CAWSVRWGERETQYF. In nucleotides, the CDR3 is TGTGCCTGGAGTGTACGGTGGGGAGAGAGGGAGACCCAGTACTTC. The V and J genes are TRBV30 and TRBJ2-5, with D possibly being TRBD2 (5 bases). The length of the CDR3 is 15 residues. Per germline, CDR1 GTSNPN and CDR2 SVGIG (reference sequence). The ends were cut back, 0 bases at V and 5 bases at J, with 16 bases in the middle.

The V and J genes are TRBV5-5 and TRBJ1-1; D is unclear. Germline CDR1 reads SGHKS; CDR2 reads YYEKEE (reference sequence). With 1 base removed from V and 0 bases from J, the gap between germline ends came to 7 bases. This CDR3 comprises 14 residues. CDR3 residues: CASSLWRMNTEAFF. The CDR3, as DNA: TGTGCCAGCAGCTTGTGGCGGATGAACACTGAAGCTTTCTTT.

The chain has TRBV6-5 and TRBJ2-2; D possibly corresponds to TRBD1 (6 bases). Germline CDR1 and CDR2: MNHEY and SVGAGI. Trimming removed 3 bases from V and 5 bases from J, with 16 bases in between. This CDR3 is built from 16 residues. The DNA for the CDR3 is TGTGCCAGCAGTTATCCGGTAGGGGGAAGGACCGGGGAGCTGTTTTTT. Translation: CASSYPVGGRTGELFF.

This chain joins TRBV19 and TRBJ2-7, with a tentative D call TRBD1 (5 bases). CDR1 and CDR2 (germline): LNHDA, SQIVND (reference sequence). The CDR3 is 14 residues long. Trimming left V 8 bases short and J 0 bases short, with 14 bases between. CDR3 region: CASVQDADSYEQYF. CDR3 nucleotide sequence: TGTGCCAGTGTACAGGACGCCGACTCCTACGAGCAGTACTTC.

The J gene is TRBJ2-1, the V gene TRBV27; possibly TRBD1 for D (6 bases). V lost 8 bases, J lost 5 bases, and 7 bases lay in between. This CDR3 is 11 amino acids long. CDR1 is MNHEY, CDR2 SMNVEV, per germline (reference sequence). CDR3 sequence reads: CASGQNNEQFF. CDR3 nucleotides: TGTGCCAGCGGACAGAACAATGAGCAGTTCTTC.

J is TRBJ2-7 and V is TRBV4-1, with 7 bases that match TRBD2. The J segment lost 7 bases and the V segment lost 3 bases, leaving 9 bases of the junction unmatched. Per germline, CDR1 MGHRA and CDR2 YSYEKL. The CDR3 spans 14 residues. This CDR3 reads CASSHERGRGEQYF. The CDR3 nucleotides are TGCGCCAGCAGCCACGAGCGGGGACGAGGGGAGCAGTACTTC.

The chain has TRBV11-3 and TRBJ2-1, with D possibly being TRBD2 (6 bases). Germline V gives CDR1 SGHNT, CDR2 YENEEA. The CDR3 extends over 17 amino acids. V shed 5 bases and J shed 5 bases, with 22 bases lying between them. Here the CDR3 DNA reads TGTGCCAGCAGCCCTAGTCTCGGGGGAGAGCCTGACAATGAGCAGTTCTTC. Residues: CASSPSLGGEPDNEQFF.

The chain employs TRBV7-9 and TRBJ2-7; TRBD2 is a possible D gene (5 bases). CDR1 is SEHNR and CDR2 is FQNEAQ in the germline V gene (reference sequence). The V gene lost 6 bases and the J gene lost 3 bases, with 12 bases spanning the gap. The CDR3 length is 13 residues. The CDR3 DNA sequence: TGTGCCAGCAGAGAGGGCAGACACTACGAGCAGTACTTC. Residues: CASREGRHYEQYF. Filled out from reference TRBV7-9 and TRBJ2-7, the complete variable domain reads DTGVSQNPRHKITKRGQNVTFRCDPISEHNRLYWYRQTLGQGPEFLTYFQNEAQLEKSRLLSDRFSAERPKGSFSTLEIQRTEQGDSAMYLCASREGRHYEQYFGPGTRLTVT.

The sample holds one count of this clone. The V gene is TRBV2, the J gene TRBJ2-3; 8 bases agree with TRBD2. The CDR3 runs 17 residues. The V gene's germline CDR1 is SNHLY and CDR2 FYNNEI. With 4 bases clipped from V and 3 bases from J, the junction kept 12 bases outside the gene matches. In nucleotides, the CDR3 is TGTGCCAGCAGTGGGGATCGGGCGGGAGGTGGTACAGATACGCAGTATTTT. This codes for CASSGDRAGGGTDTQYF.

The J gene is TRBJ1-3, the V gene TRBV7-6, with unresolved D. The CDR3 runs to 14 residues. Germline loops: CDR1 SGHVS, CDR2 FNYEAQ. V was pared by 1 base and J by 8 bases, with 12 bases between. CDR3 sequence reads: CASSLEDRRDTIYF. The CDR3 region has the DNA TGTGCCAGCAGCTTAGAGGACCGGCGGGACACCATATATTTT.

The chain has TRBV7-2 and TRBJ1-2; the D is unclear. The CDR3 runs to 17 residues. Germline V gives CDR1 SGHTA, CDR2 FQGNSA. V gave up 3 bases and J gave up 7 bases, with 24 bases separating them. As DNA, the CDR3 is TGTGCCAGCAGCTTGGACCCGAGACCTAACCTGCGGGCTGGCTACACCTTC. It specifies CASSLDPRPNLRAGYTF.

The rearrangement uses TRBV18 and TRBJ2-2; no reliable D call. Germline CDR1 is KGHSH and CDR2 is LQKENI. The CDR3 has 13 residues. Deletions cut 4 bases from V and 1 base from J, with 4 bases between. CDR3 sequence: CASSLENTGELFF. The DNA of the CDR3 is TGTGCCAGCTCACTGGAGAACACCGGGGAGCTGTTTTTT.

Details on this clone: Different DNA sequences within this sample yield the same CDR3. The V call is TRBV4-3, the J call TRBJ2-2; TRBD2 aligns across 12 bases. CDR3 length: 15 amino acids. With V trimmed by 1 base and J by 8 bases, 2 bases remained unmatched. Per germline, CDR1 LGHNA and CDR2 YSLEER. This chain's CDR3 is CASSQGLAGAGELFF. The CDR3 DNA reads TGCGCCAGCAGCCAAGGACTAGCGGGAGCTGGGGAGCTGTTTTTT.